The present T cell receptor (beta chain) was sequenced within a study of OX40 agonist ivuxolimab in advanced cancers. Profiled with immunoSEQ multiplex PCR; TCRdb holds only in-frame clones, not every one. The data contain about 62,000 clones, 75% to 85% of them singletons. The CDR3 covers 15 residues. Germline CDR1 is SEHNR and CDR2 is FQNEAQ (reference sequence). Trimming shortened V by 5 bases and J by 6 bases, and 17 bases separated the two germline ends. The material was CD4+ or CD8+ T cells sorted from blood, obtained in a trial of the OX40 agonist ivuxolimab. This rearrangement joins TRBV7-9 to TRBJ2-1; TRBD2 is a possible D gene (6 bases). This clonotype originated in an adult with an advanced solid tumor such as melanoma, head and neck, liver or kidney cancer. The CDR3 DNA follows: TGTGCCAGCAGCGCCAGACTAGATAGCTTCAATGAGCAGTTCTTC. It codes for CASSARLDSFNEQFF.